Detailed here is one TCR beta chain. Its target is unknown. This sample was taken from a study of early T cells in non-severe SARS-CoV-2 infection. Across the whole study: The study sequenced bulk RNA from unsorted whole blood, with chains unpaired. Findings of the study overall: Database matching using VDJdb favored anti-spike CD8 responses, with private and CD4 specificities left missing.

Attached unique molecular identifiers marked individual cDNA molecules. Via MiXCR, TCRdb re-called the 5' RACE reads, giving one row per CDR3 protein. This table holds about 64,000 distinct CDR3 sequences, 20% to 25% found once. This sequence was found in an adult who was a healthcare worker with PCR-confirmed SARS-CoV-2 infection or an uninfected control (not recorded which). The specimen was whole blood, collected at baseline.

The CDR3 spells CASSQDSIISYNSPLHF. CDR3 nucleotides: TGTGCCAGCAGCCAGGACAGTATCATCTCCTATAATTCACCCCTCCACTTT. The chain carries TRBV7-6 and TRBJ1-6; TRBD1 is a possible D gene (6 bases). Germline-derived CDR1 and CDR2 are SGHVS and FNYEAQ. Trimming cost V 5 bases and J 0 bases, with 14 bases left between them. The CDR3 length is 17 residues.